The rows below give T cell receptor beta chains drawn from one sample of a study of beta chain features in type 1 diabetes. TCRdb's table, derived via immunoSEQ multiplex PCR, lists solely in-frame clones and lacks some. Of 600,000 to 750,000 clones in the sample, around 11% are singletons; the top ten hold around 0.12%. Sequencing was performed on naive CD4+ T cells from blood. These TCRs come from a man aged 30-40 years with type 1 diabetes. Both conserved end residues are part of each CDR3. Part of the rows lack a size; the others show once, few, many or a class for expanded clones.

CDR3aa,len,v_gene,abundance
CASSVEPGLAGVTDTQYF,18,TRBV9,few
CASPESTGELFF,12,TRBV7-2,few
CASLPGTGVSDTQYF,15,TRBV19,NA
CASRQTDTDTQYF,13,TRBV6-1,few
CASSLRGPGETQYF,14,TRBV5-6,few
CASSPIGSSNQPQHF,15,TRBV18,NA
CASSLAGSETQYF,13,TRBV7-9,NA
CASSLARQGKDYNEQFF,17,TRBV7-6,NA
CASSHGRNNQPQHF,14,TRBV16,few
CAWSVPADTQYF,12,TRBV30,NA
CASSEYTVATNEKLFF,16,TRBV25-1,NA
CAWSPAPLGLAGTYEQYF,18,TRBV30,NA
CASSADSTEAFF,12,TRBV9,NA
CASRRGGGPGNTIYF,15,TRBV27,NA
CASSVRGGSTGELFF,15,TRBV9,NA